This TCR beta chain was captured by sequencing in a study of blood T cells in healthy people across ages. A second PCR of 7 to 11 cycles used a sample-barcoded 5' primer and a J-beta primer mix. Per sample, CDR3-containing paired-end reads numbered at least 2.5 million. Each CDR3 protein gets one entry after TCRdb re-called the 5' RACE reads with MiXCR. This sample has around 1,000,000 distinct CDR3 sequences, with approximately 26% found just once. CDR3 length: 15 amino acids. Per the germline V gene, CDR1 is SGHNT and CDR2 is YYREEE (reference sequence). Trimming cost V 2 bases and J 4 bases, with 15 bases left between them. The same data also went into a second study, on T cells of mothers and their children. That work states: Related mother-child pairs showed slightly higher but non-significant overlap than unrelated pairs.

Specimen: blood. The gene calls are TRBV5-4 and TRBJ2-5, with D maybe TRBD2 (6 bases). The receptor's source is a girl aged 2-10 years in good health. CDR3 loop: CASSLGGASTETQYF. Here the CDR3 DNA reads TGTGCCAGCAGCTTAGGCGGGGCCTCGACAGAGACCCAGTACTTC.